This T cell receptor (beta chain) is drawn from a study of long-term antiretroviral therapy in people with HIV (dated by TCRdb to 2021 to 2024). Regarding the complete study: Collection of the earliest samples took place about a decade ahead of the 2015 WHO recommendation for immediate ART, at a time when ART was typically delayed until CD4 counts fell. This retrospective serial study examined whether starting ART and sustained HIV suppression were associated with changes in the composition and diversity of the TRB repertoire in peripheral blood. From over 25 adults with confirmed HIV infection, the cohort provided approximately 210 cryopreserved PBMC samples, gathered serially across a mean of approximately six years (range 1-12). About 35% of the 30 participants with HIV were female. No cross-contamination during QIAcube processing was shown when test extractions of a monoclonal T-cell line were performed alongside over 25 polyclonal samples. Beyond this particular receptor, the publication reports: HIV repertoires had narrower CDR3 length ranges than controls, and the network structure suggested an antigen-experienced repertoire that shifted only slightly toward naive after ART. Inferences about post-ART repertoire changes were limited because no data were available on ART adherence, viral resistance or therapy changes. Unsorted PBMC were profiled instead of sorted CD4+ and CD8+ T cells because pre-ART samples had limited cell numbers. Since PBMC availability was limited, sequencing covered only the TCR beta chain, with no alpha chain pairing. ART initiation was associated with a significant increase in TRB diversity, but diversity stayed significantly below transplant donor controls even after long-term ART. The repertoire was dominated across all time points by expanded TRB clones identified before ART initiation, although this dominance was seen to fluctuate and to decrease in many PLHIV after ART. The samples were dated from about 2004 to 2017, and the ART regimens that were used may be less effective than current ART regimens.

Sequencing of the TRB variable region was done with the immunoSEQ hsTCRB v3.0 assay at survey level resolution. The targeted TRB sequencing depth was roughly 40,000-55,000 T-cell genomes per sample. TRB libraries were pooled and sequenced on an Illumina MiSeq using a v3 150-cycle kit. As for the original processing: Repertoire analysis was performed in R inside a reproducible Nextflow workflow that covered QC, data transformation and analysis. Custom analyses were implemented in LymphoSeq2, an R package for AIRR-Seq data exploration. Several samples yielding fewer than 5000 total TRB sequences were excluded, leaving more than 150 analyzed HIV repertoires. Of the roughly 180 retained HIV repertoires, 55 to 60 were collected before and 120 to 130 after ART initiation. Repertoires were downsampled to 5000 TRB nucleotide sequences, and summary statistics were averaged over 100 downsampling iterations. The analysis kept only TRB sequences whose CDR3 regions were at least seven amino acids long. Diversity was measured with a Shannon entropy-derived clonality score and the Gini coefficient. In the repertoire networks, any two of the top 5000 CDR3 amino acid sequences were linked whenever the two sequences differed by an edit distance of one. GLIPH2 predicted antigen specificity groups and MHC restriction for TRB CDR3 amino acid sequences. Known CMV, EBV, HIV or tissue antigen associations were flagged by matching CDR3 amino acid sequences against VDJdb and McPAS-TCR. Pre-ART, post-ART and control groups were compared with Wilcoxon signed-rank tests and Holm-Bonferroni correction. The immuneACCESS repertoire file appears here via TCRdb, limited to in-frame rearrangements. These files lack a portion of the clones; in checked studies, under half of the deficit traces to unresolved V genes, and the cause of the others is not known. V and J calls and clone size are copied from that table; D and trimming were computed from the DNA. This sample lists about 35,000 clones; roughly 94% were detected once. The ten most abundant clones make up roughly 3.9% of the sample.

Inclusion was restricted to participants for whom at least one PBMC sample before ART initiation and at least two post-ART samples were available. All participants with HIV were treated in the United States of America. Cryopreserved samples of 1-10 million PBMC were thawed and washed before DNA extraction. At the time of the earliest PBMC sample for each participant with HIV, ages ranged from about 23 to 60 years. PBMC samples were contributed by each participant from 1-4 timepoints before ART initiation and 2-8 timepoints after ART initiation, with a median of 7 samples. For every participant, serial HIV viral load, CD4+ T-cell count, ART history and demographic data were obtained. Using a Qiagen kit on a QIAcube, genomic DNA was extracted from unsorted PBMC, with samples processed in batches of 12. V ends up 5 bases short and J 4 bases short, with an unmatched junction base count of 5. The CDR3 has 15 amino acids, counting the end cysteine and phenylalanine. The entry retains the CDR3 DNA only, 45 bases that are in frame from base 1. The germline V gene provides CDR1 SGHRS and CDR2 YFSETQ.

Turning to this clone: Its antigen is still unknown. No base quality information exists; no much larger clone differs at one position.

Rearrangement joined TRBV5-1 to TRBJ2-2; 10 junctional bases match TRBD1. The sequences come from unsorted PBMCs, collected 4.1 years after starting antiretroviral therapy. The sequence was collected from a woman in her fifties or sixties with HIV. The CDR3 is CASRRQGAGTGELFF. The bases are TGCGCCAGCAGAAGACAGGGGGCCGGCACCGGGGAGCTGTTTTTT.